A selection of T cell receptor beta chains follows, all from one sample in a study of identical twins. Using its own MiXCR run on the 5' RACE reads, TCRdb lists one record per CDR3 protein. The sample shows 1.5 million to 2 million distinct CDR3 sequences, about 32% of them seen only once. Specimen: cord blood. The source is a newborn girl in good health. CDR3s include the opening cysteine and the closing phenylalanine or tryptophan. D genes are given only for firm matches. Some rows have no size entry. The others give once, few or many, or a class for an expanded clone.

V gene: TRBV20-1
D gene: NA
clone size: few
J gene: TRBJ2-7
CDR3 protein: CSARTTEASVYEQYF
CDR3 DNA: TGCAGTGCTAGAACGACAGAGGCAAGCGTCTACGAGCAGTACTTC

V gene: TRBV10-3
D gene: NA
clone size: few
J gene: TRBJ2-1
CDR3 protein: CAIGGLSSYNEQFF
CDR3 DNA: TGTGCCATCGGGGGGCTGAGCTCCTACAATGAGCAGTTCTTC

V gene: TRBV6-2/TRBV6-3
D gene: NA
clone size: NA
J gene: TRBJ1-6
CDR3 protein: CASGPRGQINSPLHF
CDR3 DNA: TGTGCCAGCGGCCCCAGAGGACAGATTAATTCACCCCTCCACTTT

V gene: TRBV10-3
D gene: TRBD2
clone size: NA
J gene: TRBJ2-7
CDR3 protein: CATGGLAPYEQYF
CDR3 DNA: TGTGCCACAGGGGGACTAGCTCCTTACGAGCAGTACTTC

V gene: TRBV11-2
D gene: NA
clone size: NA
J gene: TRBJ2-1
CDR3 protein: CASSLSWTTSYNEQFF
CDR3 DNA: TGTGCCAGCAGCTTAAGTTGGACAACCTCCTACAATGAGCAGTTCTTC

V gene: TRBV7-8
D gene: TRBD1
clone size: few
J gene: TRBJ2-7
CDR3 protein: CASSRGQANYEQYF
CDR3 DNA: TGTGCCAGCAGCAGAGGACAGGCCAACTACGAGCAGTACTTC

V gene: TRBV20-1
D gene: TRBD2
clone size: few
J gene: TRBJ2-1
CDR3 protein: CSADGTSGRNEQFF
CDR3 DNA: TGCAGTGCTGACGGGACTAGCGGGAGGAATGAGCAGTTCTTC

V gene: TRBV2
D gene: NA
clone size: NA
J gene: TRBJ1-1
CDR3 protein: CASGSTPGNTEAFF
CDR3 DNA: TGTGCCAGCGGTTCCACACCAGGAAACACTGAAGCTTTCTTT

V gene: TRBV5-4
D gene: NA
clone size: NA
J gene: TRBJ2-2
CDR3 protein: CASSLADGTGELFF
CDR3 DNA: TGTGCCAGCAGCTTGGCCGACGGTACCGGGGAGCTGTTTTTT

V gene: TRBV18
D gene: TRBD1
clone size: NA
J gene: TRBJ2-7
CDR3 protein: CASSPGRGLISYEQYF
CDR3 DNA: TGTGCCAGCTCACCCGGCAGGGGGCTAATTTCCTACGAGCAGTACTTC

V gene: TRBV12-3/TRBV12-4
D gene: NA
clone size: NA
J gene: TRBJ2-3
CDR3 protein: CASSSTQSGTDTQYF
CDR3 DNA: TGTGCCAGCAGCTCTACTCAATCGGGCACAGATACGCAGTATTTT

V gene: TRBV20-1
D gene: NA
clone size: NA
J gene: TRBJ2-1
CDR3 protein: CSAGVLVSYNEQFF
CDR3 DNA: TGCAGTGCTGGAGTGCTAGTTTCCTACAATGAGCAGTTCTTC

V gene: TRBV7-2
D gene: NA
clone size: few
J gene: TRBJ2-7
CDR3 protein: CASSSDFRSYEQYF
CDR3 DNA: TGTGCCAGCAGCTCAGACTTTAGGTCCTACGAGCAGTACTTC

V gene: TRBV15
D gene: NA
clone size: NA
J gene: TRBJ2-2
CDR3 protein: CATSSSKDRNTGELFF
CDR3 DNA: TGTGCCACCAGCAGCAGTAAGGACAGGAACACCGGGGAGCTGTTTTTT